Below, one T cell receptor beta chain is given with its context. Only a few counts were recorded for this clone. The specificity of this receptor is unknown. No base-level quality is on record; no much larger clone is a single base apart. This entry belongs to a study of blood T cell repertoires in COVID-19 (dated by TCRdb to the early 2020s). Study-wide context: Collaborator samples came from the United States, Italy and Spain and covered acute and convalescent phases of COVID-19. Nearly every sample came with metadata listing a de-identified subject ID, COVID-19 status, age in years and sex. HLA class I and class II types, where available, came from metadata supplied by the sample provider rather than from assay-based typing. The samples were drawn from two sources: the first 160 participants of the ongoing ImmuneRACE study, and 1,000 to 1,500 subjects contributed by 6 global collaborators. Deeply sampled blood TCRbeta repertoires from subjects exposed to, actively infected with, or recovered from COVID-19 were included in the dataset. A freely available public database, intended as a resource for researchers studying the immune response to SARS-CoV-2, is where the repertoires were released. The prospective study material was composed of cDNA or gDNA derived from T cells, B-cell-depleted T cells, or PBMCs.

The paper's findings and limits, for the study overall: Clinical and demographic metadata were provided uncurated, with the amount varying by source and participant.

Another Seattle source contributed samples from volunteer blood donors who had recovered from COVID-19. The collaborating institutions used their own protocols to collect whole blood in K2EDTA tubes. For TCRbeta analysis, collaborator samples were shipped as frozen whole blood, as isolated PBMCs, or as DNA extracted from either sample type. The immunoSEQ Assay, a bias-controlled multiplex PCR, was used to amplify TCRbeta CDR3 regions from genomic DNA. For the original study's pipeline: The number of nucleated cells in each sample was estimated from the amplification of reference gene primers within the assay. Sequence reads were collapsed and filtered to measure the absolute abundance of every unique TCRbeta CDR3 rearrangement. For each sample, productive Simpson clonality was calculated by taking the square root of Simpson's diversity index across productive rearrangements. The source is immuneACCESS, and TCRdb retained only in-frame sequences with V and J called. Part of the clones is not carried over; for the studies checked, unresolved V genes explain less than half of this, and the remainder is unexplained. That table gives V, J and clone size, and the DNA gave D and trimming. This sample holds approximately 220,000 clones; about four fifths were observed only once. The top ten hold more than 2.5% of the sample.

The sequencing input was peripheral blood. The source of this sequence is a woman aged 25 to 39 who had recovered from COVID-19.

The CDR3 region: CSAQGVVYGYTF. The DNA is TGCAGCGCCCAGGGCGTTGTCTATGGCTACACCTTC. The chain is encoded by TRBV29-1 joined to TRBJ1-2, and TRBD1 may be the D gene, going by 5 matching bases. At the junction V is shortened by 7 bases and J by 4 bases, with 13 bases in between. CDR1 SQVTM and CDR2 ANQGSEA were looked up in the germline V gene. From its cysteine to its phenylalanine, the CDR3 spans 12 amino acids. Just CDR3 DNA is preserved here, 36 bases in frame from base 1.